This entry lists 2 T cell receptor beta chains sequenced from one sample in a study of shared clonotypes between healthy human individuals. The assay was immunoSEQ multiplex PCR, and TCRdb's table has in-frame clones only and misses some. Here the sample spans approximately 2,000,000 clones, 93% being singletons. Positive CCR7 selection of CD45RO-negative cells yielded the naive CD8 cells, and terminally differentiated effector memory CD45RA+ cells were excluded. The sample comprised naive CD8+ T cells from PBMCs. These TCRs come from a man aged 18-30 years in good health. Some clones in this sample may be carry-over from other donors' samples.

The chain uses TRBV4-3 and TRBJ2-5; D is uncertain. The germline V gene encodes CDR1 LGHNA and CDR2 YSLEER. Trimming took 0 bases from V and 1 from J, leaving 6 bases between them. The length of the CDR3 is 14 residues. The CDR3 bases are TGCGCCAGCAGCCAAGACAGCTCCCAAGAGACCCAGTACTTC. Translated: CASSQDSSQETQYF.

CDR3 DNA: TGTGCCAGCAGCCTCGACAGGGTGCCTAATGAAAAACTGTTTTTT. This encodes CASSLDRVPNEKLFF. The chain has TRBV6-5 and TRBJ1-4; 7 bases are shared with TRBD1. Germline V lookup: CDR1 MNHEY, CDR2 SVGAGI. Germline trimming cut 6 bases from V and 3 bases from J; bases unmatched to any gene: 7. This CDR3 has 15 amino acids.